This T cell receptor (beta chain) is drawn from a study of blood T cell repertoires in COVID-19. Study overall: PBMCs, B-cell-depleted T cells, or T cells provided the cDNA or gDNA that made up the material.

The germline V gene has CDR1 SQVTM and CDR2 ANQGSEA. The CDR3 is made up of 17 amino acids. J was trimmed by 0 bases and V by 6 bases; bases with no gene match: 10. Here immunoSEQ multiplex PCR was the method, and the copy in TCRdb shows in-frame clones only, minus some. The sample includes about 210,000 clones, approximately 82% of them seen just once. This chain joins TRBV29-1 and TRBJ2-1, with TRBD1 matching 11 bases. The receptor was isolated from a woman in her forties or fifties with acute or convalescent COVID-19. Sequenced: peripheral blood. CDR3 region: CSVLTTGTGGSYNEQFF. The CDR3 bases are TGCAGCGTCCTTACTACCGGGACAGGGGGCTCCTACAATGAGCAGTTCTTC.